The next 27 T cell receptor beta chains were all read from a single sample in a study of response to subunit inactivated influenza vaccine (dated by TCRdb to 2016 to 2019). Libraries were constructed by RT-PCR. Instrument on record: Illumina HiSeq 2500. The public sequencing data were trimmed at Q25 with fastp and processed into clonotypes with MiXCR by TCRdb, which kept only in-frame beta chains. Rows with one shared CDR3 protein collapse into an entry with the most common genes and DNA. This sample has 800,000 or so distinct CDR3 sequences in its table, and around 20% of those were observed once. The ten largest clones represent roughly a tenth of the sample. The input for sequencing was PBMCs from blood, taken approximately 5 days after vaccination. The receptor set was obtained from a man aged 50-59 years who received an inactivated influenza vaccine. Donor details come from another sample of the same person, matched by shared clones.

J is TRBJ2-3 and V is TRBV6-5; 11 bases are a match to TRBD2. This CDR3 has 15 amino acids. V lost 2 bases to trimming and J lost 6 bases; unmatched junction nucleotides: 4. Per germline, CDR1 MNHEY and CDR2 SVGAGI. DNA of the CDR3: TGTGCCAGCAGTTACACTCCTAGCGGGAGGGATACGCAGTATTTT. Amino acids: CASSYTPSGRDTQYF.

The chain combines TRBV20-1 with TRBJ1-2; the D gene is possibly TRBD1 (6 bases). V gave up 4 bases and J gave up 5 bases, with 11 bases separating them. The germline CDR1 and CDR2 sequences are DFQATT and SNEGSKA (reference sequence). There are 12 residues in the CDR3. CDR3 amino acids: CSATGALYGYTF. DNA of the CDR3: TGCAGTGCTACGGGGGCCCTATATGGCTACACCTTC.

This sequence joins TRBV12-3 or TRBV12-4 and TRBJ1-1; TRBD1 is a possible D gene (6 bases). V was pared by 6 bases and J by 4 bases, with 12 bases between. CDR3 length: 13 amino acids. The CDR3 DNA reads as TGTGCCAGCAGCCCCACAGGGCCCACTGAAGCTTTCTTT. This translates into CASSPTGPTEAFF.

V gene TRBV20-1 combines with J gene TRBJ1-2; 8 bases map to TRBD1. CDR3 length: 13 amino acids. The J segment lost 2 bases and the V segment lost 3 bases, leaving 2 bases of the junction unmatched. Germline lookup yields CDR1 DFQATT and CDR2 SNEGSKA (reference sequence). The CDR3: CSASGQGNYGYTF. In DNA, the CDR3 is TGCAGTGCTAGCGGACAGGGCAACTATGGCTACACCTTC.

The CDR3, as DNA: TGTGCCAGCAGCTTAACCCGGAACTCCTACAATGAGCAGTTCTTC. This codes for CASSLTRNSYNEQFF. The chain is built from TRBV11-3 and TRBJ2-1; no definite D call. CDR3 length equals 15 residues. Deletions cut 2 bases from V and 0 bases from J, with 8 bases between. The germline V gene encodes CDR1 SGHNT and CDR2 YENEEA.

The chain is built from TRBV4-2 and TRBJ1-2; unclear D gene. Germline CDR1 LGHNA, CDR2 YNFKEQ. V shed 2 bases and J shed 4 bases, with 14 bases lying between them. The CDR3 length is 15 residues. The CDR3 protein is CASSQPANSIYGYTF. CDR3 bases: TGTGCCAGCAGCCAACCAGCAAACTCCATCTATGGCTACACCTTC.

This clonotype occurred a few times. The V gene is TRBV25-1, the J gene TRBJ2-7; 7 nucleotides align to TRBD2. Germline CDR1 and CDR2: MGHDK and SYGVNS. The ends lost 3 bases at V and 2 bases at J; junction bases unmatched: 7. The CDR3 runs to 15 residues. CDR3 nucleotide sequence: TGTGCCAGCAGTGATCCGGCTAGCGGAACCTACGAGCAGTACTTC. Amino acid sequence: CASSDPASGTYEQYF.

This clonotype was observed a few times. The V call is TRBV5-6, the J call TRBJ2-1, with 7 positions matching TRBD2. V lost 0 bases and J lost 5; bases outside the gene matches: 11. CDR1 is SGHDT and CDR2 is YYEEEE in the germline V gene. This CDR3 is 17 amino acids long. The CDR3 loop is CASSLAKGRLADNEQFF. CDR3 DNA: TGTGCCAGCAGCTTGGCCAAGGGACGACTAGCAGACAATGAGCAGTTCTTC.

The chain joins TRBV5-1 to TRBJ2-3; D is ambiguous. Trimming took 5 bases from V and 2 from J, leaving 15 bases between them. The germline gives CDR1 SGHRS, CDR2 YFSETQ. CDR3 length: 15 residues. CDR3 loop: CASSSQSKLTDTQYF. In nucleotides, the CDR3 is TGCGCCAGCAGTAGTCAGTCTAAACTCACAGATACGCAGTATTTT.

The rearrangement joins TRBV29-1 to TRBJ2-4; the match to TRBD1 covers 8 bases. CDR3 length: 17 amino acids. CDR1 SQVTM and CDR2 ANQGSEA come from the germline V gene. J was trimmed by 0 bases and V by 6 bases; bases with no gene match: 13. The CDR3 is CSVAGGIGLLAKNIQYF. DNA for the CDR3: TGCAGCGTCGCAGGGGGCATCGGCTTACTAGCCAAAAACATTCAGTACTTC.

The rearrangement links TRBV10-3 to TRBJ2-3; D may be TRBD2 (6 bases). The CDR3 has 16 amino acids. The germline V gene encodes CDR1 ENHRY and CDR2 SYGVKD. V was pared by 6 bases and J by 0 bases, with 16 bases between. The CDR3 DNA follows: TGTGCCATCAGCGGACGGGGGAGTAGAAGCACAGATACGCAGTATTTT. Translated: CAISGRGSRSTDTQYF.

This clonotype was seen more than once but under ten times. The chain recombines TRBV7-9 with TRBJ2-7; D possibly corresponds to TRBD1 (5 bases). The germline V and J ends were trimmed by 3 bases and 2 bases, with 14 bases remaining between them. Germline V lookup: CDR1 SEHNR, CDR2 FQNEAQ (reference sequence). The CDR3 is 15 amino acids. The CDR3 DNA is TGTGCCAGCAGCTTGGAGCCTTTAGGGGCCTACGAGCAGTACTTC. It yields the protein CASSLEPLGAYEQYF.

This clonotype was counted between two and nine times. This chain connects TRBV30 to TRBJ2-2; TRBD1 agrees at 7 bases. Trimming removed 8 bases from V and 7 bases from J; junction bases left unmatched: 10. The V gene's germline CDR1 is GTSNPN and CDR2 SVGIG (reference sequence). There are 13 residues in the CDR3. This CDR3 is CAAQTGMDGELFF. DNA of the CDR3: TGTGCCGCGCAGACAGGGATGGACGGGGAGCTGTTTTTT.

In this sample, this clonotype turned up many times. The V call is TRBV7-3, the J call TRBJ2-5, with TRBD2 matching 13 bases. The CDR3 has 17 amino acids. Germline V gene lookup returns CDR1 SGHTA and CDR2 FQGTGA. The V and J ends lost 5 bases and 5 bases, in that order; junction bases with no gene match: 11. CDR3 bases: TGTGCCAGCAGCCCCGGGGGACTAGCGGGAAGGAGGGAGACCCAGTACTTC. Its translation is CASSPGGLAGRRETQYF. The full variable domain, rest sourced from reference TRBV7-3 and TRBJ2-5, is GAGVSQTPSNKVTEKGKYVELRCDPISGHTALYWYRQSLGQGPEFLIYFQGTGAADDSGLPNDRFFAVRPEGSVSTLKIQRTERGDSAVYLCASSPGGLAGRRETQYFGPGTRLLVL.

The rearrangement links TRBV7-9 to TRBJ2-7; the match to TRBD2 covers 9 bases. In germline, CDR1 is SEHNR, CDR2 FQNEAQ (reference sequence). Trimming at V came to 4 bases and at J to 4 bases, leaving 11 bases not matched to a gene. CDR3 length: 16 residues. CDR3 loop: CASSSSGTSNLYEQYF. CDR3 DNA: TGTGCCAGCAGCTCCTCCGGGACTAGCAATTTGTACGAGCAGTACTTC.

The J gene is TRBJ1-4, the V gene TRBV3-1; a weak D match, TRBD1 (5 bases). The germline V and J ends were trimmed by 5 bases and 11 bases, with 15 bases remaining between them. Germline V gene lookup returns CDR1 LGHDT and CDR2 YNNKEL (reference sequence). The CDR3 loop spans 13 amino acids. CDR3 protein: CASSDVDRSKLFF. As DNA, the CDR3 is TGTGCCAGCAGCGACGTCGACAGATCTAAACTGTTTTTT.

The sample holds a few counts of this clonotype. The chain employs TRBV5-1 and TRBJ2-7, with TRBD1 matching 11 bases. J lost 2 bases, V lost 4 bases, and 14 bases had no gene match. The CDR3 is made up of 18 amino acids. Germline V lookup: CDR1 SGHRS, CDR2 YFSETQ. CDR3 in DNA: TGCGCCAGCAGCATACCGGATCGGGACAGGGGGACCCCCTACGAGCAGTACTTC. It codes for CASSIPDRDRGTPYEQYF. The full variable domain, its missing parts supplied by reference TRBV5-1 and TRBJ2-7, is KAGVTQTPRYLIKTRGQQVTLSCSPISGHRSVSWYQQTPGQGLQFLFEYFSETQRNKGNFPGRFSGRQFSNSRSEMNVSTLELGDSALYLCASSIPDRDRGTPYEQYFGPGTRLTVT.

Many counts were recorded for this clonotype. The rearrangement uses TRBV12-3 or TRBV12-4 and TRBJ2-1; 11 bases map to TRBD2. The CDR3 totals 14 residues. With 2 bases clipped from V and 9 bases from J, the junction kept 3 bases outside the gene matches. The CDR3 loop reads CASSLLAGGGEQFF. The CDR3 region has the DNA TGTGCCAGCAGTTTACTAGCGGGAGGAGGTGAGCAGTTCTTC.

J is TRBJ2-3 and V is TRBV29-1, with 10 nucleotides matching TRBD2. This CDR3 region has 16 residues. With 4 bases clipped from V and 6 bases from J, the junction kept 13 bases outside the gene matches. Germline V gene lookup returns CDR1 SQVTM and CDR2 ANQGSEA. The CDR3 bases are TGCAGCGTTGGGGGGACACTAGCGGGGAGGAGCGATACGCAGTATTTT. This codes for CSVGGTLAGRSDTQYF.

This clonotype was counted at least ten times. The rearrangement joins TRBV4-2 to TRBJ2-3; 7 bases agree with TRBD2. The CDR3 contains 15 residues. Germline-derived CDR1 and CDR2 are LGHNA and YNFKEQ. V dropped 6 bases and J dropped 0; count of bases not matched to a gene: 6. CDR3 sequence: CASRLGTMSTDTQYF. In DNA, the CDR3 is TGTGCCAGCAGGCTCGGGACTATGAGCACAGATACGCAGTATTTT.

This clonotype appeared many times. DNA for the CDR3: TGTGCCAGCAGTGTCACCTCCTTGACAGGGCCACAAGAGACCCAGTACTTC. This sequence encodes CASSVTSLTGPQETQYF. The genes are TRBV27 and TRBJ2-5; 7 bases map to TRBD1. Germline-derived CDR1 and CDR2 are MNHEY and SMNVEV (reference sequence). Trimming at V came to 5 bases and at J to 2 bases, leaving 14 bases not matched to a gene. CDR3 length: 17 residues.

The chain has TRBV20-1 and TRBJ2-4; 15 bases are a match to TRBD2. The CDR3 is 14 amino acids. The junction had 4 bases not matched to a gene; V was cut back by 6 bases and J by 7 bases. CDR1 DFQATT and CDR2 SNEGSKA come from the germline V gene (reference sequence). CDR3 loop: CSAGTSGGTNIQYF. The CDR3 region has the DNA TGCAGTGCCGGGACTAGCGGGGGGACGAACATTCAGTACTTC.

The V gene is TRBV20-1, the J gene TRBJ2-2; tentative D call: TRBD2 (6 bases). V was trimmed by 0 bases and J by 8 bases, leaving 25 bases between them. The CDR3 extends over 18 amino acids. Germline V gives CDR1 DFQATT, CDR2 SNEGSKA (reference sequence). CDR3 sequence (DNA): TGCAGTGCTAGAGATCATTACCCGACCAAACTACGGGGGGGGGAGCTGTTTTTT. Encoded protein: CSARDHYPTKLRGGELFF.

This clonotype was recorded at least ten times. The chain has TRBV5-1 and TRBJ2-1; TRBD1 agrees at 9 bases. Trimming removed 4 bases from V and 4 bases from J; junction bases left unmatched: 6. The CDR3 runs 15 residues. CDR1 is SGHRS and CDR2 is YFSETQ in the germline V gene. In DNA form, the CDR3 reads TGCGCCAGCAGCACACGGACAGGGGCGTACAATGAGCAGTTCTTC. Amino acids: CASSTRTGAYNEQFF. The full variable domain, rest sourced from reference TRBV5-1 and TRBJ2-1, is KAGVTQTPRYLIKTRGQQVTLSCSPISGHRSVSWYQQTPGQGLQFLFEYFSETQRNKGNFPGRFSGRQFSNSRSEMNVSTLELGDSALYLCASSTRTGAYNEQFFGPGTRLTVL.

This clonotype came up a few times. V and J are TRBV5-1 and TRBJ2-3; D is perhaps TRBD1 (6 bases). In germline, CDR1 is SGHRS, CDR2 YFSETQ. The CDR3 consists of 14 residues. V lost 4 bases, J lost 6 bases, and 15 bases lay in between. This CDR3 is CASSTGTLGDTQYF. CDR3 sequence (DNA): TGCGCCAGCAGCACAGGGACCTTAGGGGATACGCAGTATTTT.

This clonotype was seen more than once but under ten times. V usage is TRBV7-9 and J usage is TRBJ1-1; no definite D call. V lost 5 bases and J lost 7, with 2 bases in between. The CDR3 spans 9 residues. Per the germline V gene, CDR1 is SEHNR and CDR2 is FQNEAQ (reference sequence). DNA of the CDR3: TGTGCCAGCAGCCGTGAAGCTTTCTTT. This translates into CASSREAFF.

This clonotype has more than one count but fewer than ten. The gene calls are TRBV12-3 or TRBV12-4 and TRBJ2-1; 12 bases align to TRBD2. The CDR3 totals 15 residues. V gave up 4 bases and J gave up 9 bases; unmatched junction bases: 7. This CDR3 reads CASSSRLAGGVEQFF. The CDR3 nucleotides are TGTGCCAGCAGTTCCCGGCTAGCGGGAGGGGTTGAGCAGTTCTTC.